This entry lists 29 T cell receptor beta chains sequenced from one sample in a study of blood T cell repertoires in COVID-19. TCRdb keeps only in-frame clones here, not all; method: immunoSEQ multiplex PCR. In the table there are more than 150,000 clones, 80% to 90% of which are singletons. What was sequenced was PBMCs or T cells enriched from blood (not recorded which). The receptor source for this set is a woman aged 45-60 years who had recovered from COVID-19.

CDR3 DNA sequence: TGCGCCAGCAGCCAAGATCTAAGGTCGGGAAATTCACCCCTCCACTTT. As protein: CASSQDLRSGNSPLHF. This chain connects TRBV4-3 to TRBJ1-6; D is unresolved. Between the trimmed V and J ends, which lost 0 bases and 7 bases, there was a span of 13 bases. This CDR3 is 16 amino acids long. Germline V gene sequence: CDR1 LGHNA, CDR2 YSLEER.

This chain links TRBV28 with TRBJ1-5; 8 nucleotides line up with TRBD1. The CDR3 is made up of 17 amino acids. The germline V gene has CDR1 MDHEN and CDR2 SYDVKM. The ends lost 1 base at V and 7 bases at J; junction bases unmatched: 12. The CDR3 DNA follows: TGTGCCAGCAGTTTATCCGGTGGGACAGGTCTGTTGCAGCCCCAGCATTTT. Protein sequence: CASSLSGGTGLLQPQHF.

The rearrangement uses TRBV7-2 and TRBJ1-1, with unresolved D. This CDR3 contains 15 residues. Germline V CDR1 and CDR2: SGHTA, FQGNSA. V dropped 5 bases and J dropped 2 bases, with 15 bases sitting between them. Here the CDR3 reads CASSPLNRHNTEAFF. The CDR3 DNA sequence: TGTGCCAGCAGCCCGTTAAATCGACACAACACTGAAGCTTTCTTT.

V is TRBV23-1 and J is TRBJ2-1; the D gene is possibly TRBD2 (6 bases). TRBV23-1 is marked as an open reading frame, function uncertain. The CDR3 runs 14 residues. Trimming stripped 3 bases from V and 7 bases from J, with 13 bases between. The CDR3 bases are TGCGCCAGCAGTCAGTGCGGGGATGGGAATGAGCAGTTCTTC. This codes for CASSQCGDGNEQFF.

Many counts were recorded for this clone. The chain carries TRBV18 and TRBJ1-4, with 7 positions matching TRBD1. Trimming cost V 6 bases and J 13 bases; bases outside gene matches: 14. Germline values: CDR1 KGHSH, CDR2 LQKENI. This CDR3 is 14 amino acids long. The CDR3: CASSPDRGQYGLFF. CDR3 coding DNA: TGTGCCAGCTCGCCGGACCGGGGACAGTACGGACTGTTTTTT.

This clone was recorded only once. This rearrangement joins TRBV28 to TRBJ1-4; D remains ambiguous. Germline V gene sequence: CDR1 MDHEN, CDR2 SYDVKM. V was cut by 3 bases and J by 1 base, with 15 bases left in between. There are 17 residues in the CDR3. Here the CDR3 DNA reads TGTGCCAGCAGTTTTGGAGGGTTTGGAGTAACTAATGAAAAACTGTTTTTT. It is translated as CASSFGGFGVTNEKLFF.

This clone turned up a few times. The V gene is TRBV5-5, the J gene TRBJ1-1; 8 bases line up with TRBD1. With V trimmed by 0 bases and J by 10 bases, 8 bases remained unmatched. This CDR3 has 14 residues. Germline V lookup: CDR1 SGHKS, CDR2 YYEKEE (reference sequence). The CDR3 loop is CASSLVPIQGGAFF. CDR3 nucleotide sequence: TGTGCCAGCAGCTTGGTTCCCATACAGGGGGGAGCTTTCTTT.

The chain combines TRBV9 with TRBJ2-3; D is perhaps TRBD2 (5 bases). V was pared by 5 bases and J by 7 bases, with 17 bases between. There are 14 residues in the CDR3. Germline assignment: CDR1 SGDLS and CDR2 YYNGEE. The CDR3 protein is CASSPGSEENTQYF. The CDR3 DNA follows: TGTGCCAGCAGTCCCGGGTCGGAGGAGAATACGCAGTATTTT.

The rearrangement links TRBV11-3 to TRBJ2-3; TRBD1 aligns across 8 bases. V shed 1 base, J shed 0 bases, and the junction held 6 bases outside the gene matches. Germline CDR1 SGHNT, CDR2 YENEEA. The CDR3 spans 17 residues. The CDR3 sequence is CASSLVTGASSTDTQYF. The CDR3 coding sequence is TGTGCCAGCAGCTTAGTGACAGGGGCCTCTAGCACAGATACGCAGTATTTT.

The chain has TRBV27 and TRBJ1-4; the D is unclear. The CDR3 has 16 amino acids. Germline V gene sequence: CDR1 MNHEY, CDR2 SMNVEV (reference sequence). Trimming left V 6 bases short and J 2 bases short, with 16 bases between. DNA for the CDR3: TGTGCCAGCAGCACCTCCCCCGGGGTCACTAATGAAAAACTGTTTTTT. Translated: CASSTSPGVTNEKLFF.

This chain links TRBV11-3 with TRBJ1-1; D uncertain. The CDR3 has 13 amino acids. The V gene lost 1 base and the J gene lost 0 bases, with 3 bases spanning the gap. Germline lookup yields CDR1 SGHNT and CDR2 YENEEA. CDR3 amino acids: CASSLALNTEAFF. In DNA form, the CDR3 reads TGTGCCAGCAGCTTAGCTTTGAACACTGAAGCTTTCTTT.

This chain joins TRBV12-3 or TRBV12-4 and TRBJ1-2, with a possible D match to TRBD1 (6 bases). The CDR3 runs 12 residues. V lost 2 bases to trimming and J lost 5 bases, with 6 bases between them. The CDR3 loop is CASSLQGYGYTF. The CDR3 DNA sequence: TGTGCCAGCAGTTTACAGGGGTATGGCTACACCTTC.

The gene calls are TRBV29-1 and TRBJ1-5; TRBD1 matches 7 bases. The V gene end was trimmed by 4 bases and the J gene end by 5 bases; junction bases not matched to a gene: 8. The CDR3 consists of 14 residues. From germline, CDR1 is SQVTM and CDR2 ANQGSEA. CDR3 nucleotide sequence: TGCAGCGTTGCATGGGCCCAGGGGGATCAGCCCCAGCATTTT. Translation gives CSVAWAQGDQPQHF.

This chain uses TRBV18 with TRBJ2-7, with unresolved D. V shed 6 bases and J shed 3 bases, with 15 bases lying between them. This CDR3 has 14 residues. Looked up from germline, CDR1 is KGHSH and CDR2 is LQKENI. The CDR3 loop is CASSQDGANYEQYF. CDR3 in DNA: TGTGCCAGCTCCCAAGATGGAGCGAACTACGAGCAGTACTTC.

The CDR3, as DNA: TGTGCCACAGCCCGCGGGACAGGTTTGAGCAATCAGCCCCAGCATTTT. Translating gives CATARGTGLSNQPQHF. The chain combines TRBV19 with TRBJ1-5; TRBD1 matches at 8 bases. The ends lost 10 bases at V and 1 base at J; junction bases unmatched: 12. The CDR3 covers 16 residues. CDR1 is LNHDA and CDR2 is SQIVND in the germline V gene (reference sequence). The whole variable domain, filled in from reference TRBV19 and TRBJ1-5, reads DGGITQSPKYLFRKEGQNVTLSCEQNLNHDAMYWYRQDPGQGLRLIYYSQIVNDFQKGDIAEGYSVSREKKESFPLTVTSAQKNPTAFYLCATARGTGLSNQPQHFGDGTRLSIL.

The chain employs TRBV12-5 and TRBJ1-5; 7 nucleotides line up with TRBD1. Germline-derived CDR1 and CDR2 are LGHNT and FRNRAP. V was pared by 6 bases and J by 5 bases, with 10 bases of the junction left unmatched. The CDR3 loop spans 15 amino acids. The CDR3 region has the DNA TGTGCTAGTGGAGAGACACAGGGGTGGGATCAGCCCCAGCATTTT. Amino acids: CASGETQGWDQPQHF.

A remark on this clone: At the DNA level, this CDR3 is encoded by other sequences in the same sample as well. This chain links TRBV27 with TRBJ2-7; D is perhaps TRBD1 (5 bases). The CDR3 contains 13 residues. Trimming removed 2 bases from V and 2 bases from J, with 7 bases in between. The germline V gene encodes CDR1 MNHEY and CDR2 SMNVEV (reference sequence). CDR3 nucleotide sequence: TGTGCCAGCAGTTTAAGGGGAACCTACGAGCAGTACTTC. Protein: CASSLRGTYEQYF.

The chain employs TRBV3-1 (or the pseudogene TRBV3-2) and TRBJ2-3; D might be TRBD1 (7 bases). The CDR3 contains 15 residues. V shed 8 bases and J shed 2 bases, with 17 bases lying between them. Germline V gene data show CDR1 as LGHDT and CDR2 as YNNKEL (reference sequence). CDR3 amino acids: CASSRGGGDTDTQYF. The CDR3 coding sequence is TGTGCCAGCTCTCGAGGAGGGGGCGACACAGATACGCAGTATTTT.

The chain has TRBV2 and TRBJ1-3; no definite D call. Trimming removed 5 bases from V and 3 bases from J, with 11 bases in between. CDR1 and CDR2 (germline): SNHLY, FYNNEI. This CDR3 contains 14 residues. CDR3 DNA sequence: TGTGCCAGCAGTCCAAACGGGGTTGGAAACACCATATATTTT. Translating gives CASSPNGVGNTIYF.

The rearrangement joins TRBV7-3 to TRBJ1-1; D gene ambiguous. The germline gives CDR1 SGHTA, CDR2 FQGTGA. The CDR3 is 18 amino acids. Trimming left V 0 bases short and J 1 base short, with 18 bases between. The CDR3 DNA sequence: TGTGCCAGCAGCTTAACAGGTACCGCTCGAGGAAAGAACACTGAAGCTTTCTTT. This gives the protein CASSLTGTARGKNTEAFF.

The J gene is TRBJ2-2, the V gene TRBV10-3; 10 positions match TRBD1. This CDR3 spans 15 amino acids. Germline V lookup: CDR1 ENHRY, CDR2 SYGVKD. J gave up 6 bases and V 11 bases, and 12 bases lay outside the gene matches. The CDR3 DNA is TGTGCCGCACTCCCGGGACAGGGGAAATCCGGGGAGCTGTTTTTT. Its translation: CAALPGQGKSGELFF.

J is TRBJ2-1 and V is TRBV7-9, with D perhaps matching TRBD2 (6 bases). The germline V and J ends were trimmed by 5 bases and 0 bases, with 20 bases remaining between them. From germline, CDR1 is SEHNR and CDR2 FQNEAQ (reference sequence). This CDR3 is built from 18 residues. CDR3 sequence (DNA): TGTGCCAGCAGCCCTATGGGTGGCGGGACCAGCTCCTACAATGAGCAGTTCTTC. Protein product: CASSPMGGGTSSYNEQFF.

The V and J genes are TRBV24-1 and TRBJ2-2; 8 bases fit TRBD2. Germline CDR1 is KGHDR and CDR2 is SFDVKD. This CDR3 spans 16 amino acids. The V and J ends lost 0 bases and 4 bases, in that order; junction bases with no gene match: 3. CDR3 coding DNA: TGTGCCACCAGTGATTTGAGCCGGGAGGGCACCGGGGAGCTGTTTTTT. Translated, it gives CATSDLSREGTGELFF.

The gene calls are TRBV6-5 and TRBJ1-1; TRBD1 matches 10 bases. The J segment lost 6 bases and the V segment lost 2 bases, leaving 6 bases of the junction unmatched. Germline V gives CDR1 MNHEY, CDR2 SVGAGI. This CDR3 has 15 residues. The CDR3 nucleotides are TGTGCCAGCAGTTACGACAGGGGGCTCACGTCTGAAGCTTTCTTT. As protein: CASSYDRGLTSEAFF.

V and J are TRBV21-1 and TRBJ1-5; the table's TRBD1 call for D was not verified on the DNA. TRBV21-1 is shown as a pseudogene. The CDR3 runs to 17 residues. The CDR3 spells CASSKALLGQSNQPQHF. The CDR3 DNA reads as TGTGCCAGCAGCAAAGCGCTTTTGGGACAGAGCAATCAGCCCCAGCATTTT.

This chain uses TRBV4-2 with TRBJ1-1; tentatively, D is TRBD1 (6 bases). This CDR3 contains 15 residues. V was clipped by 4 bases and J by 5 bases, with 17 bases between them. The germline V gene has CDR1 LGHNA and CDR2 YNFKEQ. The CDR3 DNA follows: TGTGCCAGCAGCCTCCAAGAGGACAGTGGTACTGAAGCTTTCTTT. This encodes CASSLQEDSGTEAFF.

This clone was observed a handful of times. The CDR3 coding sequence is TGTGCCAGCAGTTACGGGGGGACCGGGGAGCTGTTTTTT. Encoded protein: CASSYGGTGELFF. This rearrangement joins TRBV6-5 to TRBJ2-2; D perhaps matches TRBD2 (6 bases). Per germline, CDR1 MNHEY and CDR2 SVGAGI. V was clipped by 2 bases and J by 5 bases, with 6 bases between them. The CDR3 is 13 residues long.

V usage is TRBV28 and J usage is TRBJ1-2, with 7 bases identical to TRBD1. CDR1 and CDR2 (germline): MDHEN, SYDVKM. The trim removed 5 bases at V and 2 bases at J, leaving 11 bases unmatched. The CDR3 is 16 residues long. The CDR3 DNA is TGTGCCAGCAGTACACTGAGGACAGGCTTGAACTATGGCTACACCTTC. As protein: CASSTLRTGLNYGYTF.

The CDR3 here is CASSLGTSGYEQYF. The CDR3 DNA sequence: TGCGCCAGCAGCCTGGGGACTAGCGGCTACGAGCAGTACTTC. The rearrangement links TRBV5-1 to TRBJ2-7; TRBD2 matches at 11 bases. With V trimmed by 4 bases and J by 3 bases, 3 bases remained unmatched. Germline V gives CDR1 SGHRS, CDR2 YFSETQ. The CDR3 runs to 14 residues.